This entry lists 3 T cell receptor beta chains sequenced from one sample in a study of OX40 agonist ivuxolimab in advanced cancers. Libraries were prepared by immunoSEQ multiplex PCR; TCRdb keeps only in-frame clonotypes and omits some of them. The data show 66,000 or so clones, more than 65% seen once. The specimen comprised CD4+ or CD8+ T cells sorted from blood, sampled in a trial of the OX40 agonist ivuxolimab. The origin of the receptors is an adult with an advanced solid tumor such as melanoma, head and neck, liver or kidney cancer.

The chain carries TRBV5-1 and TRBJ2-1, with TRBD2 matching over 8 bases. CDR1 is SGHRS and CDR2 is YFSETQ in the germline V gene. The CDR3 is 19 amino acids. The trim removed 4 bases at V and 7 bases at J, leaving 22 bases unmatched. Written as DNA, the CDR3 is TGCGCCAGCAGCGGCGACCCTCTGAACGGGGGGGGTTTAAAGAATGAGCAGTTCTTC. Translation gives CASSGDPLNGGGLKNEQFF. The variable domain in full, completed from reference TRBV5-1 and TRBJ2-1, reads KAGVTQTPRYLIKTRGQQVTLSCSPISGHRSVSWYQQTPGQGLQFLFEYFSETQRNKGNFPGRFSGRQFSNSRSEMNVSTLELGDSALYLCASSGDPLNGGGLKNEQFFGPGTRLTVL.

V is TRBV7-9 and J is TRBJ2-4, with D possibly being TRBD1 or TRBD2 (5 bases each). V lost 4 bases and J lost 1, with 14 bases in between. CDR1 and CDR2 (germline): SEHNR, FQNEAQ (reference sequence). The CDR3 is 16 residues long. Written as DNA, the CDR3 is TGTGCCAGCAGCTGGGACGTCGGGTCGGCCAAAAACATTCAGTACTTC. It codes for CASSWDVGSAKNIQYF.

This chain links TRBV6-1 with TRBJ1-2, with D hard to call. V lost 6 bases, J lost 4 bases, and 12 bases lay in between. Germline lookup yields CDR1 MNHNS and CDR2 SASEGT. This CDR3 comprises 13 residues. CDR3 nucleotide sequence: TGTGCCAGCAGGCCGGACCGAGTCTATGGCTACACCTTC. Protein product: CASRPDRVYGYTF.